These 9 T cell receptor beta chains originate from one sample sequenced in a study of T-cell memory formation after mild COVID-19. TCRdb passed the 5' RACE reads through MiXCR, listing each CDR3 protein once. The sample consists of some 160,000 distinct CDR3 sequences, 10% to 15% of them appearing once. Sample: PBMCs or a T cell subset sorted from them (not recorded which). The receptors originated from a man aged 18 to 29 who had mild COVID-19 (a few samples of this study predate the infection). Cell type and time point are not known.

In this sample, this clonotype turned up a few times. The rearrangement joins TRBV15 to TRBJ1-5; D is uncertain. The V gene's germline CDR1 is LNHNV and CDR2 YYDKDF (reference sequence). V shed 2 bases and J shed 4 bases, with 3 bases lying between them. This CDR3 spans 12 amino acids. DNA of the CDR3: TGTGCCACCAGCAGACCTAATCAGCCCCAGCATTTT. Encoded protein: CATSRPNQPQHF.

The CDR3 nucleotides read TGTGCCAGTAGTACCACGGACAGGTACTATGGCTACACCTTC. It translates to CASSTTDRYYGYTF. J is TRBJ1-2 and V is TRBV19, with 7 bases that match TRBD1. V shed 4 bases, J shed 3 bases, and the junction held 5 bases outside the gene matches. The CDR3 runs to 14 residues. Germline lookup yields CDR1 LNHDA and CDR2 SQIVND (reference sequence).

This clonotype turned up a few times. The chain uses TRBV12-3 or TRBV12-4 and TRBJ2-7; tentatively, D is TRBD1 (6 bases). This CDR3 is built from 14 residues. Trimming left V 3 bases short and J 5 bases short, with 14 bases between. The CDR3: CASSFQQGTNEQYF. The CDR3 DNA sequence: TGTGCCAGCAGTTTTCAGCAGGGGACGAACGAGCAGTACTTC.

The CDR3 DNA follows: TGCAGCGTACATTTCGACAGGGGGCTCACTGAAGCTTTCTTT. Translation: CSVHFDRGLTEAFF. V gene TRBV29-1 combines with J gene TRBJ1-1, with 10 bases identical to TRBD1. Germline V gene lookup returns CDR1 SQVTM and CDR2 ANQGSEA. V lost 6 bases and J lost 4; bases outside the gene matches: 8. The length of the CDR3 is 14 residues.

This chain joins TRBV4-3 and TRBJ1-2, with D hard to call. Germline V lookup: CDR1 LGHNA, CDR2 YSLEER. CDR3 length equals 14 residues. V shed 3 bases and J shed 1 base, with 9 bases lying between them. The CDR3 sequence: CASSQGTSNYGYTF. The DNA of the CDR3 is TGCGCCAGCAGCCAGGGAACAAGTAACTATGGCTACACCTTC.

This clonotype was counted many times. This chain connects TRBV7-8 to TRBJ2-7, with a weak D call TRBD2 (5 bases). The V end lost 4 bases, the J end lost 1 base, and 8 bases lay between the germline ends. Germline loops: CDR1 SGHVS, CDR2 FQNEAQ. The CDR3 loop spans 13 amino acids. CDR3 loop: CASSSRTSYEQYV. CDR3 coding DNA: TGTGCCAGCAGCTCCCGGACTTCCTACGAGCAGTACGTC.

The gene calls are TRBV29-1 and TRBJ1-1; 9 bases fit TRBD1. The germline CDR1 and CDR2 sequences are SQVTM and ANQGSEA. The CDR3 is made up of 13 amino acids. The V segment lost 6 bases and the J segment 4 bases; nucleotides outside the gene matches: 6. The CDR3 coding sequence is TGCAGCGTAGCACAGGGGGCTCGCACTGAAGCTTTCTTT. This gives the protein CSVAQGARTEAFF.

This clonotype has a handful of counts. The genes are TRBV18 and TRBJ2-3; D might be TRBD1 (6 bases). Germline CDR1 is KGHSH and CDR2 is LQKENI. V was pared by 6 bases and J by 1 base, with 11 bases between. This CDR3 is 14 amino acids long. The CDR3: CASSSEGGTDTQYF. DNA of the CDR3: TGTGCCAGCTCGTCAGAGGGGGGCACAGATACGCAGTATTTT.

This sequence joins TRBV5-1 and TRBJ2-7, with D possibly being TRBD1 or TRBD2 (5 bases each). The CDR3 consists of 14 residues. Germline CDR1 reads SGHRS; CDR2 reads YFSETQ. Trimming took 1 base from V and 0 from J, leaving 8 bases between them. The DNA for the CDR3 is TGCGCCAGCAGCTTGTGGGGACGCTCCTACGAGCAGTACTTC. Amino acids: CASSLWGRSYEQYF.